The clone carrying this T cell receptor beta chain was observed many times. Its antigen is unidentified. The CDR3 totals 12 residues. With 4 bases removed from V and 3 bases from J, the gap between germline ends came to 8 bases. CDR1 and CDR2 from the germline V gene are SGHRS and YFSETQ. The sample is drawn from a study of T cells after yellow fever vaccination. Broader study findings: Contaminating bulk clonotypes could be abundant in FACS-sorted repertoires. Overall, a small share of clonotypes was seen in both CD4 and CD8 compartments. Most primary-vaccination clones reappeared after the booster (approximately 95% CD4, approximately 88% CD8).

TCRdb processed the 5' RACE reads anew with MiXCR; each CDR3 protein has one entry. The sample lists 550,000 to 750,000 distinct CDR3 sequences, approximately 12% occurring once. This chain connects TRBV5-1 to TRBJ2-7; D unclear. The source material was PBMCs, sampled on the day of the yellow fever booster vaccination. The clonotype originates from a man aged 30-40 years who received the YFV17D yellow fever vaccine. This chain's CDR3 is CASSNSDYEQYF. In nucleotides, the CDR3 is TGCGCCAGCAGCAATTCTGACTACGAGCAGTACTTC.